This is a list of T cell receptor beta chains from one sample in a study of shared clonotypes between healthy human individuals. Using immunoSEQ multiplex PCR, the repertoire was profiled, and TCRdb retains in-frame clones only, with some absent. The repertoire consists of approximately 2.5 million clones, with 90% to 95% occurring once and the leading ten covering about 0.13%. Specimen: naive CD4+ T cells sorted from blood. The receptors derive from a man between 18 and 35 years old in good health. CDR3s include the opening cysteine and the closing phenylalanine or tryptophan. Each record gives: V gene, D gene, clone size, CDR3 length, J gene, CDR3 DNA, CDR3 protein. A D gene is named only where the DNA matches it firmly. Where a row states a size, it is once, few, many or the class of an expanded clone; other rows omit it.

>TRBV7-2|.|.|13|TRBJ2-7
TGTGCCAGCAGCTTATCCTATGGCAGCGGAGCGTCCTTC
CASSLSYGSGASF
>TRBV18|TRBD1|few|17|TRBJ1-5
TGTGCCAGCTCGCGGGGACAGGGGGGTAATAGCAATCAGCCCCAGCATTTT
CASSRGQGGNSNQPQHF
>TRBV7-9|TRBD2|.|14|TRBJ2-3
TGTGCCAGCAGCCGCGGACTAGTGGCGCATACGCAGTATTTT
CASSRGLVAHTQYF
>TRBV6-1|TRBD1|.|15|TRBJ2-3
TGTGCCAGCAGTGACCCGGGACAGGGGACAGATACGCAGTATTTT
CASSDPGQGTDTQYF
>TRBV7-9|.|.|12|TRBJ2-7
TGTGCCAGCAGGGGGGAATCCTACGAGCAGTACTTC
CASRGESYEQYF
>TRBV5-1|.|.|14|TRBJ1-5
TGCGCCAGCAGCCCTAACGGAGGGAATCAGCCCCAGCATTTT
CASSPNGGNQPQHF
>TRBV18|.|.|13|TRBJ2-3
TGTGCCAGCTCACCACCCGGAGGCGATACGCAGTATTTT
CASSPPGGDTQYF
>TRBV2|TRBD1|.|15|TRBJ1-2
TGTGCCAGCAGTGAAGCGAGGACAGGGGGCTATGGCTACACCTTC
CASSEARTGGYGYTF
>TRBV4-3|TRBD2|.|16|TRBJ2-3
TGCGCCAGCAGCCAAGAACCAGCGGGAGGGAGGGATACGCAGTATTTT
CASSQEPAGGRDTQYF
>TRBV6-5|.|.|14|TRBJ1-1
TGTGCCAGCAGACCGGGACAAACGAACACTGAAGCTTTCTTT
CASRPGQTNTEAFF
>TRBV9|.|.|15|TRBJ2-3
TGTGCCAGCAGCGTGATCACGGACAGCTGGGGCTCGCAGTATTTT
CASSVITDSWGSQYF
>TRBV5-1|TRBD2|.|16|TRBJ2-1
TGCGCCAGCAGCTTGGCGACTAGCGGGGGGGCAAATGAGCAGTTCTTC
CASSLATSGGANEQFF
>TRBV7-2|.|.|13|TRBJ2-7
TGTGCCACCGCGGGACTTAACGTTTACGAGCAGTACTTC
CATAGLNVYEQYF
>TRBV7-2|.|.|13|TRBJ2-7
TGTGCCAGCAGCAGGGGAGCGGGCTACGAGCAGTACTTC
CASSRGAGYEQYF
>TRBV6-6|.|.|12|TRBJ2-1
TGTGCCAGCAGTTCGGCTAGCAATGAGCAGTTCTTC
CASSSASNEQFF
>TRBV6-5|TRBD2|.|14|TRBJ2-1
TGTGCCAGCACCCCGGCTGCGGGGGGGCTTGGGCAGTTCTTC
CASTPAAGGLGQFF
>TRBV7-2|.|.|16|TRBJ2-1
TGTGCCAGCAGCCAGAGGTGGTGGGAGTCATACAATGAGCAGTTCTTC
CASSQRWWESYNEQFF
>TRBV28|TRBD1|.|14|TRBJ1-2
TGTGCCAGCAGTCCGTCGGACAGGGTCGGTGGCTACACCTTC
CASSPSDRVGGYTF
>TRBV11-2|TRBD2|.|15|TRBJ2-5
TGTGCCAGCAGCTCTCTAGCGGGGATTCGAGAGACCCAGTACTTC
CASSSLAGIRETQYF
>TRBV30|TRBD1|.|14|TRBJ2-1
TGTGCCTCTGGGGACAGACGTCCTTCGGCCGAGCAGTTCTTC
CASGDRRPSAEQFF
>TRBV27|TRBD2|.|16|TRBJ2-1
TGTGCCAGCAGCTGGACCCCGGGACTAGTTGCAAATGAGCAGTTCTTC
CASSWTPGLVANEQFF
>TRBV6-5|.|.|14|TRBJ1-2
TGTGCCAGCAGTCCCCCGGGGGAGAACTATGGCTACACCTTC
CASSPPGENYGYTF
>TRBV7-6|TRBD1|.|17|TRBJ2-7
TGTGCCAGCAGCTCGGACCCTGACAGGGGGGTTTCCTACGAGCAGTACTTC
CASSSDPDRGVSYEQYF
>TRBV11-2|.|.|13|TRBJ2-5
TGTGCCAGCAGCTTAGTTAGCGATGAGACCCAGTACTTC
CASSLVSDETQYF
>TRBV7-2|.|.|15|TRBJ2-3
TGTGCCAGCAGCTTACAGGGTCGAAACACAGATACGCAGTATTTT
CASSLQGRNTDTQYF
>TRBV18|.|.|13|TRBJ2-7
TGTGCCAGCTCACCGCAGGGGGGATACGAGCAGTACTTC
CASSPQGGYEQYF
>TRBV6-4|.|.|14|TRBJ2-1
TGTGCCAGCAGTTGGGGGAGAATTTACAATGAGCAGTTCTTC
CASSWGRIYNEQFF
>TRBV19|.|.|15|TRBJ1-1
TGTGCCAGCACCACAGGCGGGGAGGGGGGCACTGAAGCTTTCTTT
CASTTGGEGGTEAFF
>TRBV22-1|.|.|15|TRBJ1-2
TGTCCTGGGAGGGCCGCCCGCGAGAAGACCTATGGCTACACCTTC
CPGRAAREKTYGYTF
>TRBV5-1|.|.|14|TRBJ2-5
TGCGCCAGCAGCTTTGCTTCCACCCCGGAGACCCAGTACTTC
CASSFASTPETQYF
>TRBV6-5|.|.|14|TRBJ2-2
TGTGCCAGCAGTTACTCGACAAACACCGGGGAGCTGTTTTTT
CASSYSTNTGELFF
>TRBV19|.|.|14|TRBJ1-1
TGTGCCAGTCTCGCCTTTCGGGGTATCACTGAAGCTTTCTTT
CASLAFRGITEAFF
>TRBV10-2|.|.|12|TRBJ2-1
TGCGCCAGCAGTGAGCAGTACAATGAGCAGTTCTTC
CASSEQYNEQFF